These 12 T cell receptor beta chains came from one sample sequenced in a study of CD8+CD57+ T cells in acquired aplastic anemia. The template for TCR beta VDJ and CDR3 sequence profiling was genomic DNA. One entry per CDR3 protein results from TCRdb running MiXCR on the reads. Here the sample spans roughly 260,000 distinct CDR3 sequences, approximately 50% being singletons. Patients who underwent sequencing had shown CD8+CD57+ cell expansion by flow cytometry. The sequencing input was sorted CD4+, CD8+, or CD8+CD57+ T cells (not recorded which) from PBMCs. These receptors all come from a human donor with aplastic anemia.

The V and J genes are TRBV29-1 and TRBJ1-3, with 9 bases aligning to TRBD1. The V gene end was trimmed by 4 bases and the J gene end by 8 bases; junction bases not matched to a gene: 6. Germline values: CDR1 SQVTM, CDR2 ANQGSEA. The CDR3 extends over 13 amino acids. CDR3 amino acids: CSVGDRVEDTIYF. The CDR3 DNA reads TGCAGCGTTGGGGACAGGGTGGAGGACACCATATATTTT.

This clonotype was counted at least ten times. The chain has TRBV27 and TRBJ2-7, with TRBD2 matching 11 bases. The CDR3 loop spans 15 amino acids. CDR1 and CDR2 from the germline V gene are MNHEY and SMNVEV (reference sequence). V dropped 8 bases and J dropped 6; count of bases not matched to a gene: 12. CDR3 region: CASALRVAGGIEQYF. The CDR3 region has the DNA TGTGCCAGCGCCTTAAGGGTAGCGGGAGGGATCGAGCAGTACTTC.

There are many counts of this clonotype. V is TRBV20-1 and J is TRBJ2-1; 9 positions match TRBD2. This CDR3 comprises 16 residues. V lost 2 bases and J lost 5; bases outside the gene matches: 10. In germline, CDR1 is DFQATT, CDR2 SNEGSKA (reference sequence). The CDR3 protein is CSARKLRLAVNNEQFF. The CDR3 DNA is TGCAGTGCTAGAAAGCTCCGACTAGCGGTAAACAATGAGCAGTTCTTC.

This clonotype was recorded many times. This chain's CDR3 is CASSPQGSANEKLFF. The CDR3 coding sequence is TGTGCCAGCAGCCCACAGGGATCAGCTAATGAAAAACTGTTTTTT. This chain links TRBV7-2 with TRBJ1-4, with D possibly TRBD1 on 6 matching bases. The V end was cut by 5 bases, the J end by 3 bases, with 13 bases between. The CDR3 extends over 15 amino acids. Germline loops: CDR1 SGHTA, CDR2 FQGNSA.

The gene calls are TRBV7-9 and TRBJ1-2, with TRBD1 as a possible D gene (6 bases). Trimming removed 5 bases from V and 4 bases from J, with 17 bases in between. The CDR3 contains 15 residues. Germline assignment: CDR1 SEHNR and CDR2 FQNEAQ (reference sequence). The CDR3 reads CASSNRGGPTYGYTF. The CDR3 nucleotides read TGTGCCAGCAGCAATAGGGGGGGACCGACCTATGGCTACACCTTC.

Ten or more counts support this clonotype. The rearrangement links TRBV20-1 to TRBJ2-1; 11 bases line up with TRBD2. This CDR3 has 17 amino acids. The V gene's germline CDR1 is DFQATT and CDR2 SNEGSKA (reference sequence). The V segment lost 1 base and the J segment 8 bases; nucleotides outside the gene matches: 13. CDR3 sequence (DNA): TGCAGTGCTAGAGTAGTCGATAGCGGGAGGGCCGGGGATGAGCAGTTCTTC. It is translated as CSARVVDSGRAGDEQFF.

In this sample, this clonotype turned up many times. This rearrangement joins TRBV7-9 to TRBJ1-2, with D tentatively TRBD1 (6 bases). CDR3 length equals 15 residues. Trimming removed 6 bases from V and 4 bases from J, with 18 bases in between. Germline V gives CDR1 SEHNR, CDR2 FQNEAQ (reference sequence). The CDR3 loop is CASRDPGDITYGYTF. The CDR3 DNA follows: TGTGCCAGCAGAGACCCAGGGGATATCACCTATGGCTACACCTTC.

V and J are TRBV5-1 and TRBJ1-1, with D unresolved. This CDR3 is 14 amino acids long. V dropped 3 bases and J dropped 1 base, with 10 bases sitting between them. The germline CDR1 and CDR2 sequences are SGHRS and YFSETQ. CDR3 DNA: TGCGCCAGCAGCTCAGATCGGTCGAACACTGAAGCTTTCTTT. It specifies CASSSDRSNTEAFF. The full variable domain, rest sourced from reference TRBV5-1 and TRBJ1-1, is KAGVTQTPRYLIKTRGQQVTLSCSPISGHRSVSWYQQTPGQGLQFLFEYFSETQRNKGNFPGRFSGRQFSNSRSEMNVSTLELGDSALYLCASSSDRSNTEAFFGQGTRLTVV.

This clonotype was seen more than once but under ten times. The gene calls are TRBV24-1 and TRBJ1-2; 9 bases are a match to TRBD1. V dropped 11 bases and J dropped 3; count of bases not matched to a gene: 12. The CDR3 contains 15 residues. Germline V CDR1 and CDR2: KGHDR, SFDVKD. CDR3 sequence (DNA): TGTGCCAGCGCAAATATCAGGACAGGGGACTATGGCTACACCTTC. This translates into CASANIRTGDYGYTF.

The rearrangement links TRBV10-1 to TRBJ2-7; 9 nucleotides agree with TRBD1. Looked up from germline, CDR1 is WNHNN and CDR2 is SYGVQD (reference sequence). V shed 8 bases, J shed 7 bases, and the junction held 6 bases outside the gene matches. The CDR3 has 12 amino acids. The CDR3 DNA is TGCGCCAGCCCTAGACAGGGGGTAGAGCAGTACTTC. This sequence encodes CASPRQGVEQYF.

This chain joins TRBV7-3 and TRBJ1-6, with D possibly TRBD1 on 6 matching bases. The CDR3 is made up of 12 amino acids. Germline V gene lookup returns CDR1 SGHTA and CDR2 FQGTGA. V was cut by 1 base and J by 12 bases, with 7 bases left in between. CDR3 amino acids: CASSLKGGPLHF. DNA for the CDR3: TGTGCCAGCAGCTTAAAGGGGGGACCCCTCCACTTT.

This clonotype has only one observation. The rearrangement links TRBV25-1 to TRBJ1-5; perhaps TRBD1 as D (6 bases). The V gene lost 8 bases and the J gene lost 5 bases, with 16 bases spanning the gap. CDR3 length equals 14 residues. Germline values: CDR1 MGHDK, CDR2 SYGVNS. The CDR3 is CASPGGATHQPQHF. The CDR3 DNA reads TGTGCCAGCCCTGGGGGGGCAACCCATCAGCCCCAGCATTTT.